Listed below are T cell receptor beta chains from one sample, sequenced in a study of blood T cell repertoires in COVID-19. Clones were sequenced by immunoSEQ multiplex PCR, and TCRdb holds only the in-frame ones, with some missing. The data contain some 110,000 clones, 75% to 90% of them singletons. Source material: peripheral blood. These receptors were collected from a young man with acute or convalescent COVID-19. Each CDR3 is given with its conserved first and last residue. D genes are given only for firm matches. Size tells how often a clone was seen (once, few, many) or the class of an expanded clone, and some rows leave it out.

V	length	size	J	D	DNA	CDR3
TRBV5-5	15	.	TRBJ1-2	.	TGTGCCAGCAGCCCCTATACAGTAGTCAACTATGGCTACACCTTC	CASSPYTVVNYGYTF
TRBV6-5	15	.	TRBJ2-2	.	TGTGCCAGCAGGAACGACAGGCCGAACACCGGGGAGCTGTTTTTT	CASRNDRPNTGELFF
TRBV6-1	14	.	TRBJ1-2	.	TGTGCCAGCAGTGAAGCGGGGGGGGTGTATGGCTACACCTTC	CASSEAGGVYGYTF
TRBV7-3	18	once	TRBJ1-1	.	TGTGCCAGCAGCCCGGGGAGGGTGGGATCGCAGAGGGGCACTGAAGCTTTCTTT	CASSPGRVGSQRGTEAFF
TRBV9	16	once	TRBJ2-2	TRBD2	TGTGCCAGCAGCGTCTATTCCGGACTAGCGGCCGGGGAGCTGTTTTTT	CASSVYSGLAAGELFF
TRBV7-7	15	.	TRBJ2-1	TRBD1	TGTGCTAGCAGCCCCCGACAGGGGCTCTACAATGAGCAGTTCTTC	CASSPRQGLYNEQFF
TRBV6-2/TRBV6-3	18	.	TRBJ1-2	.	TGTGCCAGCAGTCTACTCGATAGGCGACGTGGAGGGGCCTATGGCTACACCTTC	CASSLLDRRRGGAYGYTF
TRBV29-1	18	.	TRBJ1-1	TRBD1	TGCAGCGTTGAAGGTTATCGGGGACAGGGGGCCTCCAACACTGAAGCTTTCTTT	CSVEGYRGQGASNTEAFF
TRBV29-1	13	.	TRBJ2-5	.	TGCAGCGTTGGCGGGTCTCTGGGTGGCACCCAGTACTTC	CSVGGSLGGTQYF
TRBV3-1/TRBV3-2	20	few	TRBJ2-1	TRBD2	TGTGCCAGCAGCCCCGAACCGCGAGTAGCGGGAGGTAGATCCTACAATGAGCAGTTCTTC	CASSPEPRVAGGRSYNEQFF
TRBV7-8	15	.	TRBJ1-6	.	TGTGCCAGCAGCTTAGATTGGCAGTCACGTTCACCCCTCCACTTT	CASSLDWQSRSPLHF
TRBV19	15	.	TRBJ2-5	.	TGTGCCAGTAGGGATCGGGGGGCATTGGGAGAGACCCAGTACTTC	CASRDRGALGETQYF
TRBV4-3	16	.	TRBJ1-3	.	TGCGCCAGCAGCCAAGATTTGGGGGGGGCGGTTGACACCATATATTTT	CASSQDLGGAVDTIYF
TRBV9	15	.	TRBJ1-1	TRBD1	TGTGCCAGCAGCGTAAGGGACAGTGGGTGGACTGAAGCTTTCTTT	CASSVRDSGWTEAFF
TRBV24-1	15	.	TRBJ2-3	TRBD1	TGTGCCACCAGTGGGGGGACAGGGGGCACAGATACGCAGTATTTT	CATSGGTGGTDTQYF
TRBV30	14	.	TRBJ1-4	TRBD1	TGTGCCTGGAGTGACAGGGGACGGACTGAAAAACTGTTTTTT	CAWSDRGRTEKLFF
TRBV10-3	16	.	TRBJ2-2	TRBD1	TGTGCCATCAGTGACGTCCGGGACAGGGTCGCCGGGGAGCTGTTTTTT	CAISDVRDRVAGELFF
TRBV5-4	15	.	TRBJ1-1	.	TGTGCCAGCGTACTTGGCAGGGGATCGGAAAGGAGAGCTTTCTTT	CASVLGRGSERRAFF
TRBV6-5	13	.	TRBJ2-7	.	TGTGCCAGCCTGGACTCATTCACCGACGAGCAGTACTTC	CASLDSFTDEQYF
TRBV16	18	few	TRBJ2-6	TRBD1	TGTGCCAGCAGCCCCTCGGGGCAGGGGGCGCCCGGGGCCAACGTCCTGACTTTC	CASSPSGQGAPGANVLTF
TRBV19	15	.	TRBJ1-3	.	TGTGCCAGTAGTATAAGGGCCGGGGCTGGAAACACCATATATTTT	CASSIRAGAGNTIYF
TRBV6-6	13	.	TRBJ2-3	.	TGTGCCAGCAGTTATCCCGGCACAGATACGCAGTATTTT	CASSYPGTDTQYF
TRBV5-5	14	.	TRBJ1-1	TRBD1	TGTGCCAGCAGCTGGACAGGTATGAACGGTGAAGCTTTCTTT	CASSWTGMNGEAFF
TRBV19	15	.	TRBJ2-1	TRBD2	TGTGCCAGTAGTATGGTAGCGGGGTCGGGGAATGAGCAGTTCTTC	CASSMVAGSGNEQFF
TRBV7-2	15	.	TRBJ1-5	TRBD1	TGTGCCAGCAGCAGCTTATCCAGGGGGCGAGGGTCCCAGCATTTT	CASSSLSRGRGSQHF
TRBV9	15	.	TRBJ2-2	.	TGTGCCAGCAGCCCTCGGGACACCACGGCTGGGGAGCTGTTTTTT	CASSPRDTTAGELFF
TRBV9	16	.	TRBJ2-7	TRBD2	TGTGCCAGCAGCTCCCAGAGGGGCGGGGGGACCTACGAGCAGTACTTC	CASSSQRGGGTYEQYF
TRBV5-8	14	.	TRBJ2-5	.	TGTGCCAGCAGCTTGGATTCTAGGTTAGAGACCCAGTACTTC	CASSLDSRLETQYF
TRBV29-1	18	.	TRBJ1-1	TRBD1	TGCAGCGTTGTGTTTCTCGGGACAGGGGTTGCGATGAACACTGAAGCTTTCTTT	CSVVFLGTGVAMNTEAFF
TRBV30	16	once	TRBJ1-6	TRBD1	TGTGCCTGGAGTGGGGACAGGGGGCAGTTTAATTCACCCCTCCACTTT	CAWSGDRGQFNSPLHF
TRBV5-8	14	.	TRBJ2-7	TRBD2	TGTGCCAGCAGCCGGTGGGGGGGGGAGCACGAGCAGTACTTC	CASSRWGGEHEQYF
TRBV19	15	.	TRBJ2-7	TRBD1	TGTGCCAGTAGTAAAGAGGACAGGGATCCGGGCGAGCAGTACTTC	CASSKEDRDPGEQYF
TRBV3-1/TRBV3-2	12	few	TRBJ1-1	.	TGTGCCAGCAGCCAAGGACAGCTTGGGGCTTTCTTT	CASSQGQLGAFF
TRBV25-1	16	.	TRBJ2-3	TRBD2	TGTGCCAGCAGTGAGCTAGCGGGAGGGTCCACAGATACGCAGTATTTT	CASSELAGGSTDTQYF
TRBV6-1	16	few	TRBJ1-2	.	TGTGCCAGCAGTGAAGCTGGACTCACGGCGGGCTATGGCTACACCTTC	CASSEAGLTAGYGYTF
TRBV3-1/TRBV3-2	14	.	TRBJ1-2	TRBD1	TGTGCCAGCAGCTTCCGGACAGGGCACTATGGCTACACCTTC	CASSFRTGHYGYTF
TRBV7-3	13	.	TRBJ2-5	.	TGTGCCAGCAGCACACTAGCCCAAGAGACCCAGTACTTC	CASSTLAQETQYF
TRBV3-1/TRBV3-2	14	.	TRBJ1-1	.	TGTGCCAGCAGCCAGGGGGGACGGGGCACTGAAGCTTTCTTT	CASSQGGRGTEAFF
TRBV4-2	16	.	TRBJ2-3	.	TGTGCCAGCAGCTCCGGGAGCCTGGTCAGCACAGATACGCAGTATTTT	CASSSGSLVSTDTQYF
TRBV7-3	13	.	TRBJ2-1	.	TGTGCCAGCAGCCCGACAGTACAAGGTGAGCAGTTCTTC	CASSPTVQGEQFF
TRBV29-1	17	.	TRBJ2-1	TRBD1	TGCAGCGGCCGAACAAGAAGGACAGGGGATCTTTACAATGAGCAGTTCTTC	CSGRTRRTGDLYNEQFF
TRBV29-1	12	few	TRBJ1-2	TRBD1	TGCAGCATTGGACAGGGATCGGCCGGCTACACCTTC	CSIGQGSAGYTF
TRBV7-3	14	.	TRBJ1-2	TRBD1	TGTGCCAGCAGCCTTGGGACAGGGAACTATGGCTACACCTTC	CASSLGTGNYGYTF
TRBV7-2	19	.	TRBJ2-3	TRBD2	TGTGCCAGCAGCTTAGAGGGCCTACTAGCGGGGGTCCGCACAGATACGCAGTATTTT	CASSLEGLLAGVRTDTQYF
TRBV20-1	11	few	TRBJ2-1	.	TGCAGTGCTAGGGATCTATCCGGAGAGTTCTTC	CSARDLSGEFF
TRBV5-1	16	many	TRBJ2-5	TRBD2	TGCGCCAGCAGCTTGGACACTAGCGGGGGGCGGGGGACCCAGTACTTC	CASSLDTSGGRGTQYF
TRBV6-5	15	few	TRBJ1-1	TRBD1	TGTGCCAGCAGCCAAGGGACAGGCATGAACACTGAAGCTTTCTTT	CASSQGTGMNTEAFF
TRBV19	13	.	TRBJ1-1	.	TGTGCCAGTAGTACTCTGGGGGGCACTGAAGCTTTCTTT	CASSTLGGTEAFF
TRBV27	13	.	TRBJ1-1	.	TGTGCCAGCAGTTTGATAGGGGGCACTGAAGCTTTCTTT	CASSLIGGTEAFF
TRBV28	15	.	TRBJ1-1	TRBD1	TGTGCCAGCAGGACCGACAGGGGCAACTCAGCTGAAGCTTTCTTT	CASRTDRGNSAEAFF